The clone carrying this T cell receptor (beta chain) occurred once. These data are taken from a study of T cell changes during pregnancy in multiple sclerosis. Clones were sequenced by immunoSEQ multiplex PCR, and TCRdb holds only the in-frame ones, with some missing. There are 90,000 or so clones in the sample; roughly nine tenths occur only once, and roughly 1.4% lies in the top ten. The sequence came from a female donor with multiple sclerosis, enrolled in a pregnancy study. Sample: peripheral blood, taken in the first trimester of pregnancy.

The CDR3 region is CASSLAESYEQYF. The CDR3 nucleotides read TGTGCCAGCAGTCTAGCGGAGTCCTACGAGCAGTACTTC. The V gene is TRBV27, the J gene TRBJ2-7; 7 positions match TRBD2. V lost 5 bases to trimming and J lost 1 base; unmatched junction nucleotides: 2. The germline gives CDR1 MNHEY, CDR2 SMNVEV (reference sequence). CDR3 size: 13 residues.